Below are 5 T cell receptor beta chains sequenced from a single sample in a study of blood T cell repertoires in COVID-19 (dated by TCRdb to 2020 to 2021). The library was prepared using the immunoSEQ multiplex PCR assay. This immuneACCESS table, as held by TCRdb, lists in-frame sequences with V and J called but not all clones. Of the missing ones, under half trace to an unresolved V gene in checked studies; the others have no known cause. This sample comprises about 470,000 clones, approximately 90% of them detected only once. Roughly 0.7% of the sample belongs to the ten largest clones. Sequencing used PBMCs or T cells enriched from blood (not recorded which). The receptors shown here come from a woman younger than 35 who had recovered from COVID-19.

The CDR3 coding sequence is TGCGCCAGCCGCCCACAAATGACAGGGGAGTATGGCTACACCTTC. The encoded protein is CASRPQMTGEYGYTF. The chain couples TRBV5-1 to TRBJ1-2; 8 nucleotides match TRBD1. The CDR3 has 15 amino acids. J gave up 5 bases and V 7 bases, and 13 bases lay outside the gene matches. The germline V gene has CDR1 SGHRS and CDR2 YFSETQ.

The chain has TRBV5-6 and TRBJ1-5, with D tentatively TRBD1 (5 bases). The germline V gene encodes CDR1 SGHDT and CDR2 YYEEEE. Deletions cut 1 base from V and 0 bases from J, with 8 bases between. This CDR3 is 15 amino acids long. CDR3 protein: CASSLRGYSNQPQHF. CDR3 nucleotide sequence: TGTGCCAGCAGCTTGAGGGGATATAGCAATCAGCCCCAGCATTTT.

The chain links TRBV27 to TRBJ1-2; D is possibly TRBD1 (5 bases). This CDR3 is 15 amino acids long. Trimming cost V 6 bases and J 2 bases, with 16 bases left between them. Looked up from germline, CDR1 is MNHEY and CDR2 is SMNVEV (reference sequence). The CDR3 protein is CASSSSGGINYGYTF. The CDR3 DNA sequence: TGTGCCAGCAGCTCCTCCGGGGGTATCAACTATGGCTACACCTTC.

The gene calls are TRBV19 and TRBJ2-5; 14 positions match TRBD2. The CDR3 is made up of 18 amino acids. Germline loops: CDR1 LNHDA, CDR2 SQIVND (reference sequence). Trimming took 6 bases from V and 1 from J; bases not matched to a gene: 10. The chain's CDR3 is CASRSGTSGGKGQETQYF. In DNA form, the CDR3 reads TGTGCCAGTAGGTCGGGGACTAGCGGGGGTAAGGGCCAAGAGACCCAGTACTTC.

CDR3 nucleotides: TGTGCCAGCAGCCAGATCGGGGGCTATGGCTACACCTTC. Residues: CASSQIGGYGYTF. The rearrangement uses TRBV3-1 (or the pseudogene TRBV3-2) and TRBJ1-2; D possibly corresponds to TRBD1 (5 bases). The length of the CDR3 is 13 residues. The V and J ends lost 3 bases and 4 bases respectively, with 9 bases between them. The germline gives CDR1 LGHDT, CDR2 YNNKEL (reference sequence).